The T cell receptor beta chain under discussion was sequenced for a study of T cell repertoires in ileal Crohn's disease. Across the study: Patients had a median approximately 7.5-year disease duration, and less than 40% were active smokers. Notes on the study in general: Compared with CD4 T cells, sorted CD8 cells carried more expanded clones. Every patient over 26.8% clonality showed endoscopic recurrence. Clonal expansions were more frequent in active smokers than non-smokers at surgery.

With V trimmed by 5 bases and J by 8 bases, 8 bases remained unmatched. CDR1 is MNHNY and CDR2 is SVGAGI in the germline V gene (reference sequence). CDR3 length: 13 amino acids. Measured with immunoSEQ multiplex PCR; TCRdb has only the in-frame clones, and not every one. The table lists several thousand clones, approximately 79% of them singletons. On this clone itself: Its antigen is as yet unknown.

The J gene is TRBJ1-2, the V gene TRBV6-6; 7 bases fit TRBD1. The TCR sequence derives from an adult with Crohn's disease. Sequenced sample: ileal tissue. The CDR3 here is CASSPTGEYGYTF. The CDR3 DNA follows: TGTGCCAGCAGTCCCACAGGGGAATACGGCTACACCTTC.